This entry features one T cell receptor (beta chain) sequence. Its specificity is unknown. CDR1 and CDR2 (germline): SGDLS, YYNGEE. Unmatched junction bases numbered 11, after V lost 5 bases and J lost 3 bases. The CDR3 is 16 residues long. This sample was included in a study of cytomegalovirus exposure and HLA in healthy donors. Study-wide findings and caveats: A later analysis linked 15,000 to 20,000 TCR beta sequences to HLA alleles at 0.05 false discovery rate. Sequencing had likely introduced a cluster of highly shared sequence variants as an artifact.

PCR was performed using 60 Vbeta and 13 Jbeta primers. The method was immunoSEQ multiplex PCR; TCRdb's version includes in-frame clones alone and lacks a portion of them. The sample carries more than 110,000 clones, about 76% recorded once. The source of this sequence is a female donor in good health and CMV-seronegative. Sequences were obtained from PBMCs. The chain uses TRBV9 and TRBJ1-2; TRBD1 aligns across 9 bases. CDR3 sequence (DNA): TGTGCCAGCAGGCAATCCGGGACAGGGACGCACTATGGCTACACCTTC. It is translated as CASRQSGTGTHYGYTF.